This T cell receptor beta chain was documented in a study of blood T cell repertoires in COVID-19. Recruits, aged about 18 to 95 years, lived in 25 or so US areas. Donors in Cohort 3 counted as recovered after two negative PCRs, clearance, or symptom resolution. This CDR3 is built from 14 residues. Germline V gene sequence: CDR1 SGDLS, CDR2 YYNGEE. After removal of 5 bases from V and 1 base from J, the junction contained 2 bases not matched to a gene. In the original processing: Cell counts per sample came from amplifying reference gene primers. The method was immunoSEQ multiplex PCR; TCRdb's version includes in-frame clones alone and lacks a portion of them. For V, J and clone size, that table is used; D and trimming come from the DNA. The table lists some 300,000 clones, 88% of them singletons.

Sequencing was carried out using PBMCs or T cells enriched from blood (not recorded which). The rearrangement uses TRBV9 and TRBJ2-5; 10 nucleotides match TRBD2. The clonotype originates from a woman aged 30 to 39 who had recovered from COVID-19. The CDR3 sequence is CASSLAGGQETQYF. The CDR3 DNA sequence: TGTGCCAGCAGTTTAGCGGGGGGCCAAGAGACCCAGTACTTC. The full variable domain, in which reference TRBV9 and TRBJ2-5 provide the parts outside the CDR3, is DSGVTQTPKHLITATGQRVTLRCSPRSGDLSVYWYQQSLDQGLQFLIQYYNGEERAKGNILERFSAQQFPDLHSELNLSSLELGDSALYFCASSLAGGQETQYFGPGTRLLVL.